This T cell receptor (beta chain) was captured by sequencing in a study of blood T cell repertoires in COVID-19. Looking at the study overall: COVID-19 samples from acute and convalescent phases originated in the United States, Italy and Spain. Nucleic acid was either cDNA or gDNA, and it came from T cells, B-cell-depleted T cells, or PBMCs.

J lost 1 base, V lost 7 bases, and 4 bases had no gene match. Germline loops: CDR1 LNHDA, CDR2 SQIVND (reference sequence). This CDR3 is 14 amino acids long. Authors' data handling: Reference gene primers were amplified, and this amplification served to estimate nucleated cell counts. TCRdb's copy holds only in-frame clones and misses some; the assay was immunoSEQ multiplex PCR. V and J calls and clone size are given by that table; D and trimming were obtained from the DNA. The sample yields 150,000 to 200,000 clones, around 83% seen once. The J gene is TRBJ1-5, the V gene TRBV19, with 7 bases aligning to TRBD1. This TCR was sampled from a woman in her 70s with COVID-19, enrolled during active disease. Sequencing was performed on peripheral blood. Here the CDR3 DNA reads TGTGCCAGTACCAGGGGGATGAGCAATCAGCCCCAGCATTTT. Its protein product is CASTRGMSNQPQHF.